Here is one T cell receptor beta chain with its context. Its recognized antigen is unknown. Base qualities are missing; no much larger clone stands one base away. This record comes from a study of cytomegalovirus exposure and HLA in healthy donors (dated by TCRdb to the late 2010s). Regarding the study in general: An earlier analysis of approximately 640 of the donors reported 250 to 300 Gb of sequence data and 100 million to 130 million unique TCR beta sequences from about 179 million T cells. In addition to the first cohort of several hundred subjects, a separate validation cohort of around 110 different subjects was used. Using immunosequencing, the study profiled T cell repertoires from fewer than 850 subjects and related those repertoires to cytomegalovirus serostatus. To predict cytomegalovirus infection status, the study brought together high-throughput TCR immunosequencing, statistical association of individual TCRs with disease status, and machine learning. HLA typing covered class I and class II loci at four-digit resolution. An early release covering about 600 HLA-typed donors comprised around 300 gigabases of sequencing data and tens of millions of unique TCR sequences. Among several hundred genotyped donors of the cohort, an average of approximately 240,000 unique TCR beta nucleotide sequences was sequenced per donor, of which approximately 19% were non-productive. Because of strong linkage in the cohort, 4 to 6 DR-DQ haplotypes were treated as single units for association and clustering. Of the 398 genotyped donors, 81% fell in the genetic ancestry cluster associated with self-reported Caucasian donors. Every repertoire in the discovery cohort had been generated on one and the same sequencing platform. Typing coverage varied by locus: roughly 629-640 donors for A, B, C, DRB1 and DQB1; more than 500 for DQA1; 606 for DPA1; roughly 450 for DPB1. An earlier analysis of 587 of the donors used high-throughput TCR beta sequencing to judge whether each TCR beta V gene segment behaved as functional or pseudogenic. The study was designed to test whether signatures of past pathogen exposure could be identified by cataloging public T cell receptors. In a later analysis, previously published TCR beta repertoires from roughly 710 donors were re-analyzed and high-resolution HLA genotyping was added so that TCR occurrence patterns could be studied. In a later genetic analysis, genome-wide SNP genotypes for about 55% of the 666 donors were used, and that subset was treated as a discovery cohort. In the later analysis, no new phenotypic data were used to find candidate immune exposures; instead, reliance was placed on TCR beta sequences and their occurrence across donors. Donor age, sex, ethnicity and CMV serostatus were compiled together with the repertoire data.

The research as a whole found: Presence/absence analyses assumed roughly uniform sequencing depth across donors, an assumption that may not hold. This cohort had only TCR beta chains sequenced, and the lack of alpha or paired-chain data limited which features could be detected. Broadly in line with IMGT annotations, most TCR beta V segments showed up in productive rearrangements about 90% or about 30% of the time in an earlier analysis of some 590 of the donors. In vitro tests confirmed that a few of the cytomegalovirus-associated TCR beta chains recognize cytomegalovirus antigens. A later genetic analysis reported fewer N-insertions in productive TCRs among donors in an Asian-associated ancestry cluster than the approximately 670-donor mean. The classifier was reported to diagnose cytomegalovirus status with high specificity and sensitivity in both the original and validation cohorts. In a later genetic analysis, a missense DCLRE1C variant was associated with V-gene and J-gene trimming of TCR beta chains, and the association was replicated in an independent cohort. A cluster of highly shared sequence variants was judged likely to be a technical artifact of the sequencing pipeline. A further reported finding was that TCR beta sequences accurately predicted the HLA-A and HLA-B alleles for most subjects in the first cohort. In a later analysis, most CMV-associated TCR beta chains were found to appear HLA-restricted, with HLA associations seemingly driven largely by CMV exposure. Some IMGT-functional V segments, including TRBV6-2 and TRBV6-3, could not be distinguished by the 87-base-pair reads and were therefore excluded. Correlated functional status among segregating V segments might be attributable to linkage disequilibrium, but an unknown experimental factor could not be ruled out. Because some donors lacked HLA typing at each locus, the association tests relied only on the typed subset. Assigning TCR associations to individual alleles was difficult when HLA alleles, especially DR and DQ, strongly co-occurred. According to a later analysis, parvovirus B19, influenza, CMV and Epstein-Barr virus appeared linked to several top co-occurrence clusters. A later analysis associated 16,951 TCR beta sequences with specific HLA alleles at a false discovery rate of 0.05. The only immune exposure information available for the cohort was CMV serostatus. A total of 150 or so TCR beta chains were listed by the study as associated with cytomegalovirus. A later analysis found that TCR association rates varied across HLA loci, with DRB1 alleles showing the most associated TCRs and HLA-C alleles the fewest. Around 16 rarely observed V segments, including chromosome 9 orphons, were excluded from the earlier analysis of a few hundred of the donors because counts were too low. Most TCR sequences were observed very rarely across donors, whereas some public TCRs were present in many individuals. The authors suggested that the approach could potentially be generalized to other disease states and immunological phenotypes. In a later analysis, HLA-associated TCR beta chains showed more clonal expansion and lower generation probabilities than non-associated chains that were equally common.

V loses 2 bases, J loses 3 bases, and the germline ends lie 10 bases apart. Per the germline V gene, LGHNA is the CDR1 and YSLEER is the CDR2. From its cysteine to its phenylalanine, the CDR3 spans 14 amino acids. The only DNA kept is the CDR3, 42 bases in frame from the first base. Library method: the immunoSEQ multiplex PCR assay. For the multiplex PCR, a mixture combining 60 forward primers for TCR Vbeta segments and 13 reverse primers for TCR Jbeta segments was used. A multiplex PCR assay on genomic DNA amplified the CDR3 region of rearranged TCR beta genes. The Illumina HiSeq System was used to sequence the amplified TCR beta libraries as 87-base-pair reads. For the original study's pipeline: A later analysis counted approximately 74 million unique TCR beta chains across the 666 repertoires, and some 12 million of these chains were shared by at least two donors. Raw reads were error-corrected and collapsed into unique sequences with a nearest-neighbor algorithm that merged closely related sequences to remove PCR and sequencing errors. V, D and J gene segments were assigned by aligning CDR3 sequences to IMGT reference sequences. For a sequence to be retained, a match of at least six nucleotides was required to both a V gene segment and a J gene segment. A rearrangement counted as productive if the CDR3 had no stop codons and remained in frame with V and J, and every other rearrangement counted as non-productive. Following IMGT convention, CDR3 was defined as the stretch from the second conserved V-encoded cysteine up to the conserved J-encoded phenylalanine. In an earlier analysis of roughly 580 of the donors, sequences lacking an unambiguous match to a single V gene segment were excluded. An earlier analysis of about 590 of the donors classified V segments as functional when productive rearrangements were above 56.7% and as segregating when the standard deviation between donors was above 5%. A statistical classification framework was developed to diagnose cytomegalovirus status using the catalog of TCR beta chain sequences. V and J gene assignment, in a later analysis, came from comparing TCR nucleotide sequences with IMGT/GENE-DB human TR gene sequences. The TCRdist pipeline was used in a later analysis to assign CDR3 sequences and most-parsimonious VDJ recombination scenarios. In a later analysis, each TCR beta chain was defined by its CDR3 amino acid sequence together with its V-gene family, and reads lacking a unique V-gene family were excluded. A later analysis removed several hundred highly shared, low-generation-probability nucleotide sequences to deal with suspected cross-contamination and a sequencing artifact. In a later analysis, a clonal expansion index for each public chain was calculated from normalized within-repertoire ranks of inferred template counts. Generation probabilities in a later analysis came from a VDJ recombination model fitted to out-of-frame rearrangements, and those results were checked against IGoR. In a later analysis, hypergeometric tests were used to score TCR-TCR, TCR-HLA and TCR-CMV co-occurrence, with a repertoire-size bias correction applied to TCR pairs. To estimate false discovery rates, a later analysis permuted the HLA or CMV assignments 20 times. In a later analysis, co-occurring TCRs were grouped using DBSCAN, and TCRdist sequence similarity was added for clustering within HLA-allele-positive subsets. Repertoires with fewer than 30,000 or more than 120,000 public chains were left out of co-occurrence clustering, as were about 5 repertoires with anomalous nucleotide sharing. Here the immuneACCESS table is served through TCRdb, limited to in-frame sequences with V and J called. Missing clones are a known gap in these copies; in checked studies unresolved V genes cover under half, and the rest lacks a known reason. The V and J calls and clone size were taken over from that table, and D and trimming were inferred from the DNA. The sample includes some 180,000 clones, with roughly 67% observed a single time. Together, the top ten hold under 5.5% of the sample.

The cohort comprised fewer than 700 healthy bone marrow donors. At the time of sampling, all cohort members were nominally healthy, though unrecorded immune exposures were likely present. The donor was CMV seropositive and was included in the group of 250 to 300 seropositive cohort members. Each donor provided a peripheral blood sample, and peripheral blood mononuclear cells were used for TCR beta sequencing. Genomic DNA was extracted from the blood cell samples with the Qiagen DNeasy Blood Extraction Kit. The sample taken for sequencing was PBMCs. The chain is made from TRBV4-3 and TRBJ2-5, with TRBD1 tentatively as D gene (5 bases match). The origin of this receptor is a woman younger than 30 in good health and CMV-seropositive. The CDR3 protein: CASSQRGREETQYF. The base sequence is TGCGCCAGCAGCCAAAGAGGCAGGGAAGAGACCCAGTACTTC.